A selection of T cell receptor beta chains follows, all from one sample in a study of blood T cell repertoires in COVID-19. Profiling relied on immunoSEQ multiplex PCR, and the TCRdb table lists in-frame clones only, not all of them. The sample includes about 81,000 clones, 82% of them seen just once. Sequences were obtained from peripheral blood. The receptors were sampled from a human donor in a cohort sampled during active COVID-19. CDR3s include the opening cysteine and the closing phenylalanine or tryptophan. Each record gives: clone size, J gene, D gene, V gene, CDR3 DNA, CDR3 protein. A D gene is named only where the DNA matches it firmly. Only part of the rows carry a size: once, few, many, or a class if the clone is expanded.

clone_size: .; j_call: TRBJ1-2; d_call: TRBD1; v_call: TRBV3-1/TRBV3-2; cdr3_nt: TGTGCCAGCAGCCAAGAAGGGACAGGGGGCAGTGGCTACACCTTC; cdr3_aa: CASSQEGTGGSGYTF
clone_size: .; j_call: TRBJ1-2; d_call: .; v_call: TRBV6-5; cdr3_nt: TGTGCCAGCATACGATCGGCGGGGGGCTACACCTTC; cdr3_aa: CASIRSAGGYTF
clone_size: .; j_call: TRBJ2-7; d_call: TRBD1; v_call: TRBV19; cdr3_nt: TGTGCCAGTAGTATTACCGGGACAGCCTACGAGCAGTACTTC; cdr3_aa: CASSITGTAYEQYF
clone_size: few; j_call: TRBJ1-6; d_call: .; v_call: TRBV19; cdr3_nt: TGTGCCAGTAATGCCGTGACAGTCAATTCACCCCTCCACTTT; cdr3_aa: CASNAVTVNSPLHF
clone_size: .; j_call: TRBJ1-2; d_call: TRBD1; v_call: TRBV4-3; cdr3_nt: TGCGCCAGCAGCCAGACAACGACAGGGGGTCTTGGCTACACCTTC; cdr3_aa: CASSQTTTGGLGYTF
clone_size: .; j_call: TRBJ1-2; d_call: .; v_call: TRBV5-3; cdr3_nt: TGTGCCAGAAGCTTGGAGCAGGGAATCTATGGCTACACCTTC; cdr3_aa: CARSLEQGIYGYTF
clone_size: .; j_call: TRBJ1-4; d_call: TRBD1; v_call: TRBV11-2; cdr3_nt: TGTGCCAGCAGCTGGCGCGGACAGGGAACAACTAATGAAAAACTGTTTTTT; cdr3_aa: CASSWRGQGTTNEKLFF
clone_size: .; j_call: TRBJ1-1; d_call: .; v_call: TRBV7-2; cdr3_nt: TGTGCCAGCAGCACAAAGCAGGTGCAGGGCTGGCTCACTGAAGCTTTCTTT; cdr3_aa: CASSTKQVQGWLTEAFF
clone_size: .; j_call: TRBJ2-7; d_call: TRBD2; v_call: TRBV6-5; cdr3_nt: TGTGCCAGCAGGTATGCGGGGGGGTCTTCGGAGCAGTACTTC; cdr3_aa: CASRYAGGSSEQYF
clone_size: few; j_call: TRBJ1-5; d_call: .; v_call: TRBV2; cdr3_nt: TGTGCCAGCACAGGGCCCCTAAATAGAGAGCCCCAGCATTTT; cdr3_aa: CASTGPLNREPQHF
clone_size: .; j_call: TRBJ1-3; d_call: .; v_call: TRBV3-1/TRBV3-2; cdr3_nt: TGTGCCAGCAGCCAAGCCGGGAGCTCTGGAAACACCATATATTTT; cdr3_aa: CASSQAGSSGNTIYF
clone_size: once; j_call: TRBJ2-6; d_call: .; v_call: TRBV28; cdr3_nt: TGTGCCAGCAGCCCAGAACGGGGGTCTGGGGCCAACGTCCTGACTTTC; cdr3_aa: CASSPERGSGANVLTF
clone_size: .; j_call: TRBJ2-1; d_call: TRBD2; v_call: TRBV2; cdr3_nt: TGTGCCAGCAGTGAACTAGCGGGGGGTGGCAATGAGCAGTTCTTC; cdr3_aa: CASSELAGGGNEQFF
clone_size: .; j_call: TRBJ2-6; d_call: TRBD1; v_call: TRBV9; cdr3_nt: TGTGCCAGCAGCCCAGGGACAGCCTCTGGGGCCAACGTCCTGACTTTC; cdr3_aa: CASSPGTASGANVLTF
clone_size: .; j_call: TRBJ2-3; d_call: TRBD2; v_call: TRBV3-1/TRBV3-2; cdr3_nt: TGTGCCAGCAGCCTCCGACTAGCGGGCACAGATACGCAGTATTTT; cdr3_aa: CASSLRLAGTDTQYF
clone_size: .; j_call: TRBJ2-7; d_call: TRBD1; v_call: TRBV2; cdr3_nt: TGTGCCAGCAGCAGGGGGACATACTACGAGCAGTACTTC; cdr3_aa: CASSRGTYYEQYF
clone_size: .; j_call: TRBJ1-2; d_call: .; v_call: TRBV6-1; cdr3_nt: TGTGCCAGCAGTGAAGCGCCAGCTAACTATGGCTACACCTTC; cdr3_aa: CASSEAPANYGYTF
clone_size: .; j_call: TRBJ1-3; d_call: .; v_call: TRBV9; cdr3_nt: TGTGCCAGCAGCGTAGCTGGTAGCTCTGGAAACACCATATATTTT; cdr3_aa: CASSVAGSSGNTIYF
clone_size: .; j_call: TRBJ2-6; d_call: TRBD2; v_call: TRBV5-1; cdr3_nt: TGCGCCAGCAGCTTGGCTCTCCTAGCGGGGGGGACAGGGGCCAACGTCCTGACTTTC; cdr3_aa: CASSLALLAGGTGANVLTF
clone_size: .; j_call: TRBJ2-5; d_call: TRBD2; v_call: TRBV9; cdr3_nt: TGTGCCAGCAGCGTAGCCCCACGCGGGGGGAGGGAAGAGACCCAGTACTTC; cdr3_aa: CASSVAPRGGREETQYF
clone_size: .; j_call: TRBJ2-3; d_call: .; v_call: TRBV6-1; cdr3_nt: TGTGCCAGCAGTGAATTGTACCAGGATACGCAGTATTTT; cdr3_aa: CASSELYQDTQYF
clone_size: .; j_call: TRBJ2-1; d_call: .; v_call: TRBV9; cdr3_nt: TGTGCCAGCAGCGCCCGTGATGAGCAGTTCTTC; cdr3_aa: CASSARDEQFF
clone_size: .; j_call: TRBJ1-3; d_call: .; v_call: TRBV5-6; cdr3_nt: TGTGCCAGCAGCTCGGGGATCCCCTCTGGAAACACCATATATTTT; cdr3_aa: CASSSGIPSGNTIYF
clone_size: .; j_call: TRBJ1-2; d_call: TRBD1; v_call: TRBV7-2; cdr3_nt: TGTGCCAGCAGCCTTAAGACAGGGCTGGGGGGCTACACCTTC; cdr3_aa: CASSLKTGLGGYTF
clone_size: few; j_call: TRBJ2-7; d_call: TRBD1; v_call: TRBV5-6; cdr3_nt: TGTGCCAGCAGCTGGGGACAGAGCTCCTACGAGCAGTACTTC; cdr3_aa: CASSWGQSSYEQYF
clone_size: .; j_call: TRBJ2-5; d_call: TRBD1; v_call: TRBV5-1; cdr3_nt: TGCGCCAGCAGCGGGGGCGGGACAGGTCCTCAAGAGACCCAGTACTTC; cdr3_aa: CASSGGGTGPQETQYF
clone_size: .; j_call: TRBJ2-7; d_call: .; v_call: TRBV5-6; cdr3_nt: TGTGCCAGCAGCTTCGGGGATGCAGCCTACGAGCAGTACTTC; cdr3_aa: CASSFGDAAYEQYF
clone_size: .; j_call: TRBJ1-2; d_call: .; v_call: TRBV18; cdr3_nt: TGTGCCAGCTCCCGAGACATCAACTATGGCTACACCTTC; cdr3_aa: CASSRDINYGYTF
clone_size: .; j_call: TRBJ2-7; d_call: .; v_call: TRBV2; cdr3_nt: TGTGCCAGCAGTGGAACTAGCCCCGGGATCTACGAGCAGTACTTC; cdr3_aa: CASSGTSPGIYEQYF
clone_size: .; j_call: TRBJ2-7; d_call: TRBD1; v_call: TRBV7-2; cdr3_nt: TGTGCCAGCAGCCTGGGACAGGGGACTTCCTACGAGCAGTACTTC; cdr3_aa: CASSLGQGTSYEQYF
clone_size: once; j_call: TRBJ1-2; d_call: .; v_call: TRBV7-3; cdr3_nt: TGTGCCAGCAGCGCCGCGGGGTACTATGGCTACACCTTC; cdr3_aa: CASSAAGYYGYTF
clone_size: few; j_call: TRBJ1-5; d_call: .; v_call: TRBV18; cdr3_nt: TGTGCCAGCTCACCAATCGGCGGATATAGCAATCAGCCCCAGCATTTT; cdr3_aa: CASSPIGGYSNQPQHF
clone_size: .; j_call: TRBJ2-6; d_call: TRBD1; v_call: TRBV6-5; cdr3_nt: TGTGCCACCGGGACAGGGGGCCTGGGGGCCAACGTCCTGACTTTC; cdr3_aa: CATGTGGLGANVLTF
clone_size: .; j_call: TRBJ1-5; d_call: TRBD1; v_call: TRBV19; cdr3_nt: TGTGCCAGCTCCGGGACAGGTGGGCAGCCCCAGCATTTT; cdr3_aa: CASSGTGGQPQHF
clone_size: .; j_call: TRBJ1-6; d_call: .; v_call: TRBV5-4; cdr3_nt: TGTGCCAGCAGCTTGGAACGGCAGGGGAATTCACCCCTCCACTTT; cdr3_aa: CASSLERQGNSPLHF
clone_size: .; j_call: TRBJ1-5; d_call: TRBD1; v_call: TRBV19; cdr3_nt: TGTGCCAGTAGTATCCAGGACAGGACCAATCAGCCCCAGCATTTT; cdr3_aa: CASSIQDRTNQPQHF
clone_size: .; j_call: TRBJ2-7; d_call: .; v_call: TRBV19; cdr3_nt: TGTGCCAGTAGTATCCCAGGGTTCTACGAGCAGTACTTC; cdr3_aa: CASSIPGFYEQYF
clone_size: .; j_call: TRBJ2-1; d_call: .; v_call: TRBV18; cdr3_nt: TGTGCCAGCTCAAGCCGGAGCAGTGAGCAGTTCTTC; cdr3_aa: CASSSRSSEQFF